This is a list of T cell receptor beta chains from one sample in a study of cytomegalovirus exposure and HLA in healthy donors. Data came from immunoSEQ multiplex PCR; TCRdb stores just in-frame clones and leaves some out. The sample contains about 210,000 clones, approximately 86% of which appear only once. The sequencing input was PBMCs. These receptors originate from a woman aged 25-40 years in good health and CMV-seronegative. The CDR3 runs from the conserved cysteine through the conserved F or W. The D gene is left open where the match is weak. The size entry is marked missing in some rows and otherwise reads once, few, many or a size class.

>TRBJ2-7|TRBV6-1|.|.
TGTGCCAGCACCCGGGAATCCTACGAGCAGTACTTC
CASTRESYEQYF
>TRBJ2-6|TRBV7-3|.|.
TGTGCCAGCAGCTTAGGCCCTTCTGGGGCCAACGTCCTGACTTTC
CASSLGPSGANVLTF
>TRBJ1-1|TRBV7-8|TRBD1|few
TGTGCCAGCAGCTTAGATACAGGGGGCAGAGGAACTGAAGCTTTCTTT
CASSLDTGGRGTEAFF
>TRBJ1-1|TRBV6-1|TRBD1|.
TGTGCCAGCCTATTAATGGACAGGGGGCTCGTGGGAGCTTTCTTT
CASLLMDRGLVGAFF
>TRBJ2-2|TRBV7-3|.|.
TGTGCCAGCAGCCCGGTCACGACCGGGGAGCTGTTTTTT
CASSPVTTGELFF
>TRBJ2-7|TRBV5-6|TRBD2|.
TGTGCCAGCAGTCCCGATAGCGGGAGAGTCTCCTTCTCCTACGAGCAGTACTTC
CASSPDSGRVSFSYEQYF
>TRBJ2-5|TRBV5-1|.|.
TGCGCCAGCAGAGCCCTGGAAGAGACCCAGTACTTC
CASRALEETQYF
>TRBJ2-3|TRBV28|.|.
TGTGCCAGCTCGAACCCCGGGGGTGGGGGTCCAGATACGCAGTATTTT
CASSNPGGGGPDTQYF
>TRBJ2-3|TRBV30|.|.
TGTGCCTGGAGTGTACTCGGTACGCAGTATTTT
CAWSVLGTQYF
>TRBJ1-2|TRBV2|.|.
TGTGCCAGCAGAGAGGGCCCTTTCTATGGCTACACCTTC
CASREGPFYGYTF
>TRBJ2-5|TRBV5-1|.|.
TGCGCCAGCAGGATCTCATTAGAATGGGAGACCCAGTACTTC
CASRISLEWETQYF
>TRBJ2-2|TRBV9|TRBD2|.
TGTGCCAGCAGCCCTAGCGGGAGGGCATCCGGGGAGCTGTTTTTT
CASSPSGRASGELFF
>TRBJ2-7|TRBV11-2|TRBD1|.
TGTGCCAGCAGCCTGGACAGGGACGCGTTCGAGCAGTACTTC
CASSLDRDAFEQYF
>TRBJ2-5|TRBV28|TRBD1|.
TGTGCCAGCAGTATCCCCAGGGGGCAGACCCAGTACTTC
CASSIPRGQTQYF
>TRBJ2-5|TRBV2|TRBD2|.
TGTGCCAGCAGGGAAACTAGCGGCCTGAGAGAGACCCAGTACTTC
CASRETSGLRETQYF
>TRBJ2-7|TRBV11-3|TRBD2|.
TGTGCCAGCAGCTTACGTTCGGGAGGAGCCTACGAGCAGTACTTC
CASSLRSGGAYEQYF
>TRBJ1-5|TRBV27|.|.
TGTGCCAGCAGACCGGGGATTTATAGCAATCAGCCCCAGCATTTT
CASRPGIYSNQPQHF
>TRBJ1-2|TRBV19|TRBD1|.
TGTGCCAGTTCCCCCCGGGACAGGGTTGGCTACACCTTC
CASSPRDRVGYTF
>TRBJ2-7|TRBV9|TRBD2|.
TGTGCCAGCAGCCCGGTAGCGGGAGTAAGCGAGCAGTACTTC
CASSPVAGVSEQYF
>TRBJ2-1|TRBV7-9|TRBD2|.
TGTGCCAGCAGCTGGGGGGAGGGCGATGAGCAGTTCTTC
CASSWGEGDEQFF
>TRBJ2-7|TRBV7-9|TRBD1|.
TGTGCCAGCAGCTCCCGGACAGGGAAGGCCCACGAGCAGTACTTC
CASSSRTGKAHEQYF
>TRBJ2-6|TRBV4-1|.|.
TGCGCCAGCAGCCAAGAGGGGGCCGGCTCTGGGGCCAACGTCCTGACTTTC
CASSQEGAGSGANVLTF
>TRBJ2-1|TRBV6-4|TRBD2|.
TGTGCCAGCAGTGAAAGACTAGCGGGGAGCTCAATCCATGAGCAGTTCTTC
CASSERLAGSSIHEQFF
>TRBJ1-5|TRBV7-2|.|.
TGTGCCAGCAGCCCCAATAGCAATCAGCCCCAGCATTTT
CASSPNSNQPQHF
>TRBJ2-7|TRBV6-1|.|.
TGTGCCAGCAGCGTCGATCGAGTCGAGCAGTACTTC
CASSVDRVEQYF
>TRBJ1-2|TRBV28|.|.
TGTGCCAGCAGTCCAGGACAGAACTATGGCTACACCTTC
CASSPGQNYGYTF
>TRBJ1-2|TRBV7-9|.|.
TGTGCCAGCAGCTTCGAGGGAATGGGCTATGGCTACACCTTC
CASSFEGMGYGYTF
>TRBJ2-7|TRBV2|.|once
TGTGCCAGCAGTGATGGGGGCAGCCACTACGAGCAGTACTTC
CASSDGGSHYEQYF
>TRBJ1-5|TRBV7-2|.|.
TGTGCCAGCAGCCCTGATGCCGGGGGACAGCCCCAGCATTTT
CASSPDAGGQPQHF
>TRBJ1-2|TRBV9|TRBD1|.
TGTGCCAGCAGCCCCTCCGGGACAGAGCATTGGGGTGGCTACACCTTC
CASSPSGTEHWGGYTF
>TRBJ1-1|TRBV19|TRBD1|.
TGTGCCAGTAGAGGCCCCCGGACAGGGGGATCTGAAGCTTTCTTT
CASRGPRTGGSEAFF
>TRBJ1-6|TRBV28|.|.
TGTGCCAGCCGTTTAGGCACCTCCGGCGGTTCACCCCTCCACTTT
CASRLGTSGGSPLHF
>TRBJ1-5|TRBV19|.|.
TGTGCCAGTAGTACCGGTGCGGGAGGGAATCAGCCCCAGCATTTT
CASSTGAGGNQPQHF
>TRBJ2-2|TRBV7-6|TRBD1|few
TGTGCCAGCAGCCCAACAGGGGGCCCGGGCACCGGGGAGCTGTTTTTT
CASSPTGGPGTGELFF
>TRBJ2-1|TRBV5-1|.|.
TGCGCCAGCAGCGTGCAGGGGGGTAGCCACAATGAGCAGTTCTTC
CASSVQGGSHNEQFF
>TRBJ2-7|TRBV5-1|TRBD2|.
TGCGCCAGCAGCTCCGAGGGGCGGGGGATCGGAGAGCAGTACTTC
CASSSEGRGIGEQYF
>TRBJ2-1|TRBV14|.|.
TGTGCCAGCAGCCAAGGTTTCGTCTATGAGCAGTTCTTC
CASSQGFVYEQFF
>TRBJ1-1|TRBV10-3|.|.
TGTGCCAGCACCTCCCTGGGACAAAAGAACACTGAAGCTTTCTTT
CASTSLGQKNTEAFF
>TRBJ2-2|TRBV5-4|.|.
TGTGCCAGCAGCTCCGGCGGGACGAACACCGGGGAGCTGTTTTTT
CASSSGGTNTGELFF
>TRBJ1-1|TRBV2|.|few
TGTGCCAGCGTACGGGATGCGGGCGGGATGAACACTGAAGCTTTCTTT
CASVRDAGGMNTEAFF
>TRBJ1-5|TRBV19|TRBD1|.
TGTGCCAGTAGACCCCCGGACAGGAGGGGTCAGCCCCAGCATTTT
CASRPPDRRGQPQHF
>TRBJ1-6|TRBV7-8|.|.
TGTGCCAGCAGCCCGGGGGACCGCCATTCACCCCTCCACTTT
CASSPGDRHSPLHF
>TRBJ1-5|TRBV27|.|.
TGTGCCAGCAGCCCCCGGAGGGATCAGCCCCAGCATTTT
CASSPRRDQPQHF
>TRBJ1-5|TRBV28|.|.
TGTGCCAGCAGTTTGGGCGGGAAGTTTAGCAATCAGCCCCAGCATTTT
CASSLGGKFSNQPQHF
>TRBJ1-1|TRBV15|TRBD1|once
TGTGCCACCCGGACAGGGTACAACACTGAAGCTTTCTTT
CATRTGYNTEAFF
>TRBJ2-3|TRBV18|.|.
TGTGCCAGCTCACCTGCCGGGAGTATTCTTACAGATACGCAGTATTTT
CASSPAGSILTDTQYF
>TRBJ2-2|TRBV19|.|once
TGTGCCAGTAGTATAAGCCCAGGGGACACCGGGGAGCTGTTTTTT
CASSISPGDTGELFF
>TRBJ2-1|TRBV5-1|.|.
TGCGCCAGCAGCTTGGCCGGGAGGGGGCAGGGTGATGAGCAGTTCTTC
CASSLAGRGQGDEQFF
>TRBJ1-6|TRBV6-5|TRBD1|.
TGTGCCAGCAGCCGGGGACAGGACTATAATTCACCCCTCCACTTT
CASSRGQDYNSPLHF
>TRBJ2-5|TRBV7-2|TRBD2|.
TGTGCCAGCAGCTTAGAAGCGGGGGGCGCCTACTTC
CASSLEAGGAYF
>TRBJ2-7|TRBV5-1|TRBD1|.
TGCGCCAGCAGCTTGGAAGGGACAGAAACCTACGAGCAGTACTTC
CASSLEGTETYEQYF
>TRBJ1-1|TRBV9|.|.
TGTGCCAGCAGCGTAGGGCCGGACAACTCTGAAGCTTTCTTT
CASSVGPDNSEAFF
>TRBJ1-2|TRBV5-4|.|.
TGTGCCAGCAGCTTGCCCACCCAGGGGAACTATGGCTACACCTTC
CASSLPTQGNYGYTF
>TRBJ2-7|TRBV10-2|.|.
TGCGCCAGCAGTCATGGGGCCGAGCAGTACTTC
CASSHGAEQYF
>TRBJ2-7|TRBV5-6|TRBD1|.
TGTGCCAGCAGCTCCCGGGACAGGGTCTACGAGCAGTACTTC
CASSSRDRVYEQYF